Presented here are 27 T cell receptor beta chains from one specimen sequenced in a study of T cell responses to AZD1222 COVID-19 vaccine. Measured with immunoSEQ multiplex PCR; TCRdb has only the in-frame clones, and not every one. The sample yields 100,000 to 150,000 clones, approximately 88% seen once. Sequencing was performed on peripheral blood, taken on day 0 of AZD1222 vaccination. Receptor source: an adult in good health.

The chain carries TRBV3-1 (or the pseudogene TRBV3-2) and TRBJ2-1; D not resolved. The CDR3 is 13 amino acids. Germline V gene lookup returns CDR1 LGHDT and CDR2 YNNKEL (reference sequence). V shed 1 base and J shed 10 bases, with 11 bases lying between them. The chain's CDR3 is CASSQVEFGEQFF. The CDR3 DNA reads TGTGCCAGCAGCCAAGTAGAGTTCGGCGAGCAGTTCTTC.

This clone was seen more than once but under ten times. The chain combines TRBV4-2 with TRBJ2-1; D is perhaps TRBD1 (5 bases). Germline lookup yields CDR1 LGHNA and CDR2 YNFKEQ. V was trimmed by 7 bases and J by 5 bases, leaving 24 bases between them. CDR3 size: 17 residues. The CDR3 nucleotides are TGTGCCAGCAACACAATGGGGCCGGGCTCAACCAACAATGAGCAGTTCTTC. Protein sequence: CASNTMGPGSTNNEQFF.

This chain uses TRBV5-1 with TRBJ1-1; TRBD1 might be the D (6 bases). The ends were cut back, 0 bases at V and 10 bases at J, with 16 bases in the middle. The CDR3 has 14 amino acids. Germline V gene data show CDR1 as SGHRS and CDR2 as YFSETQ. CDR3 coding DNA: TGCGCCAGCAGCTTGGTCGGGTCGAAGGGGGGAGCTTTCTTT. Its translation is CASSLVGSKGGAFF.

The chain recombines TRBV9 with TRBJ2-3, with D unclear. This CDR3 contains 15 residues. Between the trimmed V and J ends, which lost 1 base and 2 bases, there was a span of 11 bases. Germline assignment: CDR1 SGDLS and CDR2 YYNGEE. This CDR3 is CASSVLGGITDTQYF. The CDR3 DNA reads as TGTGCCAGCAGCGTACTCGGCGGCATCACAGATACGCAGTATTTT.

The chain has TRBV6-5 and TRBJ1-5; a weak D match, TRBD1 (5 bases). Trimming removed 11 bases from V and 1 base from J, with 18 bases in between. Looked up from germline, CDR1 is MNHEY and CDR2 is SVGAGI. CDR3 length: 15 amino acids. Here the CDR3 DNA reads TGTGCCGGAAAGCCCGAGGGGCAGAGCAATCAGCCCCAGCATTTT. This sequence encodes CAGKPEGQSNQPQHF.

This clone occurred once. This sequence joins TRBV9 and TRBJ2-1, with a weak D call TRBD2 (6 bases). The CDR3 sequence is 17 residues long. Trimming took 3 bases from V and 0 from J, leaving 16 bases between them. CDR1 and CDR2 (germline): SGDLS, YYNGEE. This CDR3 reads CASSEGNGGNSYNEQFF. As DNA, the CDR3 is TGTGCCAGCAGCGAGGGCAACGGGGGAAACTCCTACAATGAGCAGTTCTTC.

V usage is TRBV10-3 and J usage is TRBJ1-4; 7 nucleotides match TRBD1. The CDR3 loop spans 13 amino acids. Germline V gene sequence: CDR1 ENHRY, CDR2 SYGVKD. V lost 8 bases, J lost 7 bases, and 7 bases stayed unmatched. The CDR3 DNA is TGTGCCATCCAACAGGGGAGTAGTGAAAAACTGTTTTTT. Translated, it gives CAIQQGSSEKLFF.

This chain connects TRBV5-1 to TRBJ1-2; D perhaps matches TRBD1 (5 bases). Germline-derived CDR1 and CDR2 are SGHRS and YFSETQ. The V end was cut by 0 bases, the J end by 5 bases, with 14 bases between. CDR3 length equals 15 residues. CDR3 DNA sequence: TGCGCCAGCAGCTTGGTCCCGGGGCCTCGGTATGGCTACACCTTC. Protein product: CASSLVPGPRYGYTF.

The chain uses TRBV5-6 and TRBJ1-6; unclear D gene. The CDR3 is made up of 13 amino acids. Germline V gives CDR1 SGHDT, CDR2 YYEEEE. With 2 bases removed from V and 7 bases from J, the gap between germline ends came to 7 bases. The CDR3: CASSLRVNSPLHF. CDR3 in DNA: TGTGCCAGCAGCTTAAGGGTAAATTCACCCCTCCACTTT.

V is TRBV7-3 and J is TRBJ1-1; D is perhaps TRBD1 (5 bases). CDR3 size: 13 residues. V gave up 5 bases and J gave up 10 bases, with 17 bases separating them. Germline-derived CDR1 and CDR2 are SGHTA and FQGTGA. CDR3 loop: CASSPGPRDGAFF. The DNA of the CDR3 is TGTGCCAGCAGCCCGGGACCCAGGGATGGAGCTTTCTTT.

For the CDR3, the DNA is TGTGCCTGGAGTGTAGAGCTAAATCAGCCCCAGCATTTT. This codes for CAWSVELNQPQHF. This chain links TRBV30 with TRBJ1-5; D not certain. The germline V gene has CDR1 GTSNPN and CDR2 SVGIG (reference sequence). The CDR3 has 13 residues. Trimming took 0 bases from V and 4 from J, leaving 7 bases between them.

V and J are TRBV11-2 and TRBJ2-5; D might be TRBD1 (6 bases). The CDR3 is 14 amino acids. Germline loops: CDR1 SGHAT, CDR2 FQNNGV. V was trimmed by 3 bases and J by 1 base, leaving 9 bases between them. The chain's CDR3 is CASSFTGTQETQYF. DNA of the CDR3: TGTGCCAGCAGCTTCACAGGGACCCAAGAGACCCAGTACTTC.

V is TRBV9 and J is TRBJ2-1; D perhaps matches TRBD2 (6 bases). This CDR3 has 14 residues. Germline V gene lookup returns CDR1 SGDLS and CDR2 YYNGEE. V lost 2 bases and J lost 9, with 15 bases in between. CDR3 nucleotides: TGTGCCAGCAGCGTCAACCTTAACGGGGGTGAGCAGTTCTTC. Translated: CASSVNLNGGEQFF.

J is TRBJ1-2 and V is TRBV6-2 or TRBV6-3, with D hard to call. Germline V gene lookup returns CDR1 MNHEY and CDR2 SVGEGT. V was clipped by 0 bases and J by 5 bases, with 7 bases between them. The CDR3 length is 13 residues. The CDR3 loop is CASSYSAGYGYTF. In nucleotides, the CDR3 is TGTGCCAGCAGTTACTCGGCCGGTTATGGCTACACCTTC.

This chain's CDR3 is CASSAGTVNQPQHF. CDR3 DNA sequence: TGTGCCAGCAGCGCCGGGACCGTCAATCAGCCCCAGCATTTT. The chain combines TRBV11-2 with TRBJ1-5; D possibly corresponds to TRBD1 (5 bases). The CDR3 is made up of 14 amino acids. V was pared by 5 bases and J by 3 bases, with 11 bases between. CDR1 SGHAT and CDR2 FQNNGV come from the germline V gene. The variable domain in full, with the rest retrieved from reference TRBV11-2 and TRBJ1-5, is EAGVAQSPRYKIIEKRQSVAFWCNPISGHATLYWYQQILGQGPKLLIQFQNNGVVDDSQLPKDRFSAERLKGVDSTLKIQPAKLEDSAVYLCASSAGTVNQPQHFGDGTRLSIL.

There are a few counts of this clone. The CDR3 DNA follows: TGTGCCAGCAGCGAAACGGGGAGAGGTGAAAAACTGTTTTTT. Encoded protein: CASSETGRGEKLFF. This chain links TRBV5-4 with TRBJ1-4, with no clear D. Germline CDR1 SGHNT, CDR2 YYREEE (reference sequence). With 4 bases removed from V and 7 bases from J, the gap between germline ends came to 14 bases. The CDR3 contains 14 residues.

This chain connects TRBV6-1 to TRBJ1-2; the D is unclear. The CDR3 has 12 amino acids. Trimming removed 3 bases from V and 5 bases from J, with 7 bases in between. Germline CDR1 reads MNHNS; CDR2 reads SASEGT. The DNA of the CDR3 is TGTGCCAGCAGTGAGGGTACTTATGGCTACACCTTC. Residues: CASSEGTYGYTF.

To note about this clone: Other DNA sequences within the sample encode an identical CDR3. V usage is TRBV19 and J usage is TRBJ2-7, with TRBD1 matching 9 bases. The germline gives CDR1 LNHDA, CDR2 SQIVND (reference sequence). With 4 bases clipped from V and 1 base from J, the junction kept 5 bases outside the gene matches. The CDR3 sequence is 15 residues long. The CDR3 loop is CASSTPDRGSYEQYF. The CDR3 DNA reads as TGTGCCAGTAGTACTCCGGACAGGGGTTCCTACGAGCAGTACTTC.

The chain couples TRBV30 to TRBJ1-2; 8 bases line up with TRBD1. V dropped 3 bases and J dropped 3; count of bases not matched to a gene: 3. Per the germline V gene, CDR1 is GTSNPN and CDR2 is SVGIG (reference sequence). This CDR3 has 13 residues. CDR3 nucleotide sequence: TGTGCCTGGAGCCCGACAGGGGACTATGGCTACACCTTC. Amino acids: CAWSPTGDYGYTF.

The chain uses TRBV30 and TRBJ1-5; maybe TRBD1 (5 bases). CDR1 and CDR2 (germline): GTSNPN, SVGIG (reference sequence). This CDR3 is built from 15 residues. Trimming took 0 bases from V and 4 from J, leaving 13 bases between them. The CDR3 nucleotides read TGTGCCTGGAGTGTACTCGGGGCGAGGAATCAGCCCCAGCATTTT. Protein product: CAWSVLGARNQPQHF.

J is TRBJ2-5 and V is TRBV11-2; D gene unclear. Germline loops: CDR1 SGHAT, CDR2 FQNNGV. Between the trimmed V and J ends, which lost 0 bases and 1 base, there was a span of 9 bases. The CDR3 has 15 residues. This CDR3 reads CASSLEFGSQETQYF. DNA of the CDR3: TGTGCCAGCAGCTTAGAATTTGGCAGCCAAGAGACCCAGTACTTC.

The CDR3 DNA follows: TGTGCCAGCGGAAGGGAGGCGACTGGAAACACCATATATTTT. Translated, it gives CASGREATGNTIYF. The chain combines TRBV7-2 with TRBJ1-3; D not certain. V gave up 8 bases and J gave up 2 bases, with 13 bases separating them. This CDR3 comprises 14 residues. Per the germline V gene, CDR1 is SGHTA and CDR2 is FQGNSA.

This chain connects TRBV11-3 to TRBJ2-7; the match to TRBD1 covers 10 bases. V dropped 5 bases and J dropped 2; count of bases not matched to a gene: 6. This CDR3 is 15 amino acids long. Per germline, CDR1 SGHNT and CDR2 YENEEA. CDR3 sequence (DNA): TGTGCCAGCAGCCCGGGACAGGGGAGAACCTACGAGCAGTACTTC. Translated: CASSPGQGRTYEQYF.

This clone was counted once. The chain joins TRBV19 to TRBJ1-2; 7 nucleotides line up with TRBD1. The germline gives CDR1 LNHDA, CDR2 SQIVND (reference sequence). V dropped 5 bases and J dropped 8; count of bases not matched to a gene: 5. There are 12 residues in the CDR3. Here the CDR3 DNA reads TGTGCCAGTAGTGACAGGGCGATCGGCTACACCTTC. It codes for CASSDRAIGYTF.

The rearrangement uses TRBV5-1 and TRBJ1-1; maybe TRBD1 (5 bases). V gave up 4 bases and J gave up 7 bases, with 20 bases separating them. The CDR3 runs 15 residues. Germline CDR1 SGHRS, CDR2 YFSETQ. The CDR3, as DNA: TGCGCCAGCAGCCCCGGGACGGACGCGCCCATTGAAGCTTTCTTT. Translating gives CASSPGTDAPIEAFF.

The chain joins TRBV29-1 to TRBJ1-5; maybe TRBD1 (5 bases). The germline V gene has CDR1 SQVTM and CDR2 ANQGSEA. With 4 bases removed from V and 4 bases from J, the gap between germline ends came to 8 bases. The CDR3 runs to 12 residues. CDR3 in DNA: TGCAGCGTTGGGGGGATAAATCAGCCCCAGCATTTT. Translated, it gives CSVGGINQPQHF.

CDR3 nucleotides: TGTGCCAGCAGACAGTCCTCTGGAAACACCATATATTTT. It translates to CASRQSSGNTIYF. The chain uses TRBV12-3 or TRBV12-4 and TRBJ1-3; D is uncertain. The CDR3 runs 13 residues. V dropped 6 bases and J dropped 0 bases, with 6 bases sitting between them.